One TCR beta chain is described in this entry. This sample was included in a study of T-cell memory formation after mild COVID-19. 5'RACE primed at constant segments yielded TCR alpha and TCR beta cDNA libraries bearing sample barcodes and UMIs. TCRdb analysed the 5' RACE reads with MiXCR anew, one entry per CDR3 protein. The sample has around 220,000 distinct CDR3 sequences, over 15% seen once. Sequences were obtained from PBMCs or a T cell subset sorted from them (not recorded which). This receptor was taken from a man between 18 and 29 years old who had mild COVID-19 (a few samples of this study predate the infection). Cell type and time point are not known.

The CDR3 sequence is CASNLLGQVETQYF. CDR3 bases: TGTGCCAGCAACCTGCTAGGACAGGTGGAGACCCAGTACTTC. J is TRBJ2-5 and V is TRBV9; 7 bases agree with TRBD1. Germline V lookup: CDR1 SGDLS, CDR2 YYNGEE. V dropped 6 bases and J dropped 5; count of bases not matched to a gene: 10. The CDR3 is 14 residues long.